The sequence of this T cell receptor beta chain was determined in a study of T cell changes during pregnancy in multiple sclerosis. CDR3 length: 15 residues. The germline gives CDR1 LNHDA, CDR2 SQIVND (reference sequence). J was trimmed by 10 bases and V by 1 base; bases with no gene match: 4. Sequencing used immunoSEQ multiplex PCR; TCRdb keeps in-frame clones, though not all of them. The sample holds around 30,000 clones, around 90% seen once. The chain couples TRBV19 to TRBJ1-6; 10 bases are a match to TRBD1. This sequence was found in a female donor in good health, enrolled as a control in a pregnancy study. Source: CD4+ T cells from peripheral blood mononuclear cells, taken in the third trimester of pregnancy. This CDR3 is CASSIGQGAGSPLHF. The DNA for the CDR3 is TGTGCCAGTAGTATAGGACAGGGGGCAGGGTCACCCCTCCACTTT. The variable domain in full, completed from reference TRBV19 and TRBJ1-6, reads DGGITQSPKYLFRKEGQNVTLSCEQNLNHDAMYWYRQDPGQGLRLIYYSQIVNDFQKGDIAEGYSVSREKKESFPLTVTSAQKNPTAFYLCASSIGQGAGSPLHFGNGTRLTVT.